This TCR beta chain appears in the sequencing data of a study of T cell responses to AZD1222 COVID-19 vaccine. Study-wide results and limits: Repertoire sampling was restricted to post-peak T cell response timepoints. Clonal diversity may have been underestimated in mostly white British donors. Vaccine-associated CD4 TCRs ranged over spike, dominating at 160-218 and 743-854. Spike-specific TCRs gained breadth and depth after people received two AZD1222 doses.

The germline CDR1 and CDR2 sequences are SGHNT and YYREEE (reference sequence). V lost 0 bases and J lost 4, with 10 bases in between. CDR3 length: 15 residues. Note on this clone: Its antigen is undetermined.

Libraries were prepared by immunoSEQ multiplex PCR; TCRdb keeps only in-frame clonotypes and omits some of them. The sample yields about 130,000 clones, around 90% seen once. The chain employs TRBV5-4 and TRBJ2-2, with a possible D match to TRBD1 (5 bases). The sequence came from an adult in good health. The sequencing here drew on peripheral blood, taken on day 0 of AZD1222 vaccination. CDR3 DNA sequence: TGTGCCAGCAGCTTGGCAGGGTCCGGCACCGGGGAGCTGTTTTTT. It encodes CASSLAGSGTGELFF.